The 30 T cell receptor beta chains below all came from one sample that was sequenced in a study of Ad26.COV2.S vaccination and SARS-CoV-2 variants. Here immunoSEQ multiplex PCR was the method, and the copy in TCRdb shows in-frame clones only, minus some. The table records 300,000 to 400,000 clones, about 91% of them present only once. The specimen comprised peripheral blood, sampled after recovery from COVID-19. These receptors were obtained from a human donor who had recovered from COVID-19.

This clone was picked up many times. The genes are TRBV27 and TRBJ1-1; TRBD1 might be the D (5 bases). Trimming pared 2 bases from V and 5 bases from J, leaving 9 bases between. CDR1 is MNHEY and CDR2 is SMNVEV in the germline V gene (reference sequence). The CDR3 runs 13 residues. The CDR3 reads CASSLRWGTEAFF. The DNA for the CDR3 is TGTGCCAGCAGTTTACGTTGGGGGACTGAAGCTTTCTTT.

V gene TRBV5-1 combines with J gene TRBJ2-3, with D possibly being TRBD1 (5 bases). In germline, CDR1 is SGHRS, CDR2 YFSETQ. Trimming took off 4 bases at V and 1 base at J, with 10 bases between the two ends. This CDR3 comprises 14 residues. The CDR3 DNA reads TGCGCCAGCAGCGCTGAACAGGGCACAGATACGCAGTATTTT. It is translated as CASSAEQGTDTQYF.

This clone was picked up one time. The rearrangement joins TRBV9 to TRBJ1-1, with a weak D call TRBD1 (6 bases). The V gene lost 5 bases and the J gene lost 4 bases, with 9 bases spanning the gap. The CDR3 spans 12 residues. In germline, CDR1 is SGDLS, CDR2 YYNGEE. The DNA for the CDR3 is TGTGCCAGCAGTTCGGGGGCCACTGAAGCTTTCTTT. The encoded protein is CASSSGATEAFF.

This chain joins TRBV7-9 and TRBJ2-5; D is uncertain. Trimming removed 2 bases at V and 5 bases at J, with 6 bases between. This CDR3 region has 12 residues. CDR1 and CDR2 from the germline V gene are SEHNR and FQNEAQ (reference sequence). This CDR3 is CASSLYRETQYF. The CDR3 region has the DNA TGTGCCAGCAGCTTATACCGGGAGACCCAGTACTTC.

The CDR3 DNA reads TGTGCCAGCACCCCAGGAGTTGAAGCTTTCTTT. It encodes CASTPGVEAFF. The chain carries TRBV11-2 and TRBJ1-1; D not resolved. The CDR3 extends over 11 amino acids. Germline CDR1 reads SGHAT; CDR2 reads FQNNGV. Trimming left V 7 bases short and J 7 bases short, with 10 bases between.

This sequence joins TRBV7-9 and TRBJ2-6; D unclear. Trimming cost V 3 bases and J 2 bases, with 2 bases left between them. Germline V gene data show CDR1 as SEHNR and CDR2 as FQNEAQ (reference sequence). The CDR3 extends over 13 amino acids. CDR3 protein: CASSFTGANVLTF. In DNA form, the CDR3 reads TGTGCCAGCAGCTTTACTGGGGCCAACGTCCTGACTTTC.

The rearrangement joins TRBV4-1 to TRBJ2-7; D not resolved. Trimming stripped 0 bases from V and 5 bases from J, with 5 bases between. The CDR3 runs 12 residues. Germline-derived CDR1 and CDR2 are MGHRA and YSYEKL. CDR3 sequence: CASSQDNHEQYF. The CDR3 DNA reads TGCGCCAGCAGCCAAGATAACCACGAGCAGTACTTC.

The rearrangement uses TRBV10-3 and TRBJ1-4, with D possibly being TRBD1 (5 bases). V was cut by 3 bases and J by 8 bases, with 7 bases left in between. The CDR3 runs to 12 residues. Germline-derived CDR1 and CDR2 are ENHRY and SYGVKD. The CDR3 nucleotides read TGTGCCATCAGTGATTGGGGCGAAAAACTGTTTTTT. Translation gives CAISDWGEKLFF.

This clone was recorded only once. The rearrangement uses TRBV3-1 (or the pseudogene TRBV3-2) and TRBJ2-7; D unresolved. The CDR3 sequence is 13 residues long. Trimming pared 4 bases from V and 4 bases from J, leaving 11 bases between. Germline V gene data show CDR1 as LGHDT and CDR2 as YNNKEL (reference sequence). CDR3 protein: CASSRQQSYEQYF. The CDR3 nucleotides read TGTGCCAGCAGCCGTCAGCAGTCATACGAGCAGTACTTC.

The rearrangement uses TRBV5-6 and TRBJ1-6; D perhaps matches TRBD1 (6 bases). The CDR3 is 15 amino acids. Germline V gene lookup returns CDR1 SGHDT and CDR2 YYEEEE. Trimming took 6 bases from V and 6 from J, leaving 16 bases between them. The CDR3 DNA is TGTGCCAGCACCGTCGGCAGGGGCGGTAATTCACCCCTCCACTTT. It yields the protein CASTVGRGGNSPLHF.

The chain recombines TRBV4-3 with TRBJ2-3, with 7 bases that match TRBD2. CDR1 and CDR2 from the germline V gene are LGHNA and YSLEER. Trimming removed 3 bases from V and 5 bases from J; junction bases left unmatched: 8. The CDR3 length is 15 residues. CDR3 protein: CASSHEAGLGDTQYF. The CDR3 DNA sequence: TGCGCCAGCAGCCACGAAGCGGGGTTGGGAGATACGCAGTATTTT.

The genes are TRBV9 and TRBJ2-3; TRBD1 aligns across 7 bases. CDR1 is SGDLS and CDR2 is YYNGEE in the germline V gene. V was pared by 0 bases and J by 0 bases, with 4 bases of the junction left unmatched. The CDR3 sequence is 16 residues long. The CDR3 reads CASSVVGQVSTDTQYF. Here the CDR3 DNA reads TGTGCCAGCAGCGTAGTCGGACAGGTTAGCACAGATACGCAGTATTTT.

The rearrangement links TRBV4-3 to TRBJ2-5, with D hard to call. This CDR3 comprises 18 residues. CDR1 and CDR2 (germline): LGHNA, YSLEER. With 2 bases removed from V and 7 bases from J, the gap between germline ends came to 26 bases. For the CDR3, the DNA is TGCGCCAGCAGCCAATTAGTCAGTGGGCCAGCCTTAACTCGGACCCAGTACTTC. Its protein product is CASSQLVSGPALTRTQYF.

In nucleotides, the CDR3 is TGTGCCAGCAGCGCACCCCCCCCAGAAACCAGGGGCTACACCTTC. Amino acid sequence: CASSAPPPETRGYTF. The genes are TRBV21-1 and TRBJ1-2; TRBD1 reflects the table's D call only, with no check against the DNA. TRBV21-1 is deemed a pseudogene. This CDR3 is built from 15 residues.

The chain employs TRBV5-6 and TRBJ2-3; D remains unclear. The germline V gene encodes CDR1 SGHDT and CDR2 YYEEEE. This CDR3 contains 14 residues. With 2 bases removed from V and 6 bases from J, the gap between germline ends came to 13 bases. Here the CDR3 DNA reads TGTGCCAGCAGCTTAGGAAGCATTTTGGATACGCAGTATTTT. It codes for CASSLGSILDTQYF.

The chain employs TRBV3-1 (or the pseudogene TRBV3-2) and TRBJ1-1; D call uncertain. Germline V gene sequence: CDR1 LGHDT, CDR2 YNNKEL (reference sequence). There are 13 residues in the CDR3. Trimming shortened V by 4 bases and J by 1 base, and 7 bases separated the two germline ends. CDR3 nucleotide sequence: TGTGCCAGCAGCCTTTCAGAGAACACTGAAGCTTTCTTT. As protein: CASSLSENTEAFF.

The J gene is TRBJ2-7, the V gene TRBV19; possibly TRBD2 for D (7 bases). The germline V gene encodes CDR1 LNHDA and CDR2 SQIVND (reference sequence). V was clipped by 5 bases and J by 2 bases, with 19 bases between them. The CDR3 is made up of 16 amino acids. Here the CDR3 reads CASSAPRGGMPYEQYF. Here the CDR3 DNA reads TGTGCCAGTAGTGCCCCGAGGGGGGGCATGCCCTACGAGCAGTACTTC.

The gene calls are TRBV7-2 and TRBJ1-5; unclear D gene. The CDR3 consists of 12 residues. V was pared by 2 bases and J by 6 bases, with 5 bases between. Germline lookup yields CDR1 SGHTA and CDR2 FQGNSA. The CDR3 spells CASSLLTQPQHF. CDR3 DNA sequence: TGTGCCAGCAGCTTATTAACTCAGCCCCAGCATTTT.

The genes are TRBV4-3 and TRBJ2-3, with 12 bases lining up with TRBD2. This CDR3 has 17 amino acids. Looked up from germline, CDR1 is LGHNA and CDR2 is YSLEER. The V and J ends lost 4 bases and 2 bases, in that order; junction bases with no gene match: 7. CDR3 bases: TGCGCCAGCAGCCCTTCTAGCGGGGGGGAGGCCACAGATACGCAGTATTTT. Residues: CASSPSSGGEATDTQYF.

The chain recombines TRBV10-2 with TRBJ1-1, with a tentative D call TRBD1 (6 bases). Germline V CDR1 and CDR2: WSHSY, SAAADI. V lost 2 bases and J 4 bases, leaving 17 bases between the germline ends. The CDR3 covers 16 residues. This chain's CDR3 is CASSEGGSGRATEAFF. The DNA of the CDR3 is TGCGCCAGCAGTGAGGGGGGCTCAGGGAGGGCCACTGAAGCTTTCTTT.

The chain combines TRBV19 with TRBJ2-7, with D unclear. The CDR3 totals 13 residues. CDR1 and CDR2 from the germline V gene are LNHDA and SQIVND (reference sequence). V shed 4 bases and J shed 3 bases, with 10 bases lying between them. The CDR3 sequence: CASSRGPIYEQYF. The DNA of the CDR3 is TGTGCCAGTAGTAGAGGACCCATCTACGAGCAGTACTTC.

This clone was found once. The rearrangement joins TRBV6-1 to TRBJ2-5; 9 bases line up with TRBD1. Germline trimming cut 2 bases from V and 6 bases from J; bases unmatched to any gene: 10. This CDR3 is built from 16 residues. Germline CDR1 MNHNS, CDR2 SASEGT. CDR3 sequence reads: CASSERETGGKKTQYF. The DNA for the CDR3 is TGTGCCAGCAGTGAAAGAGAGACAGGGGGTAAGAAGACCCAGTACTTC.

V is TRBV6-4 and J is TRBJ1-1; TRBD1 is a possible D gene (5 bases). CDR1 is MRHNA, CDR2 SNTAGT, per germline. V was clipped by 6 bases and J by 3 bases, with 26 bases between them. The CDR3 runs to 18 residues. CDR3 sequence: CASSGSLVGPGGYTEAFF. The CDR3 region has the DNA TGTGCCAGCAGCGGGAGTTTAGTGGGCCCGGGGGGGTACACTGAAGCTTTCTTT.

The V and J genes are TRBV10-2 and TRBJ2-5, with TRBD2 identical over 11 bases. The CDR3 consists of 16 residues. V gave up 6 bases and J gave up 5 bases; unmatched junction bases: 11. The germline V gene encodes CDR1 WSHSY and CDR2 SAAADI. The CDR3 coding sequence is TGCGCCAGCAGGGGCCCTAGCGGGGGGCCCGGCGAGACCCAGTACTTC. Translated, it gives CASRGPSGGPGETQYF.

A remark on this clone: The sample has other DNA sequences that encode this CDR3 too. The chain links TRBV9 to TRBJ1-1; D unresolved. Germline V CDR1 and CDR2: SGDLS, YYNGEE. The V and J ends lost 0 bases and 4 bases respectively, with 4 bases between them. The CDR3 is 12 amino acids. The CDR3 here is CASSVEGTEAFF. The CDR3 bases are TGTGCCAGCAGCGTAGAGGGCACTGAAGCTTTCTTT.

This clone was recorded once. The genes are TRBV6-5 and TRBJ1-2; 8 bases agree with TRBD1. V dropped 2 bases and J dropped 5; count of bases not matched to a gene: 10. The CDR3 extends over 16 amino acids. Germline assignment: CDR1 MNHEY and CDR2 SVGAGI. The CDR3 DNA reads as TGTGCCAGCAGTTACACAGGGGGAGGGTTAGGGTATGGCTACACCTTC. This encodes CASSYTGGGLGYGYTF.

The chain joins TRBV6-2 or TRBV6-3 to TRBJ1-2; D is unresolved. This CDR3 has 16 amino acids. V was clipped by 4 bases and J by 3 bases, with 18 bases between them. Germline loops: CDR1 MNHEY, CDR2 SVGEGT. In nucleotides, the CDR3 is TGTGCCAGCAGTTCAATCCTCGGGCCCCCTGACTATGGCTACACCTTC. Its translation is CASSSILGPPDYGYTF.

The chain joins TRBV27 to TRBJ2-7; the D is unclear. Trimming took off 2 bases at V and 6 bases at J, with 8 bases between the two ends. The CDR3 is 12 amino acids. The germline V gene encodes CDR1 MNHEY and CDR2 SMNVEV (reference sequence). CDR3 bases: TGTGCCAGCAGTTTAGTGGGCTCCGAGCAGTACTTC. Translating it yields CASSLVGSEQYF.

J is TRBJ1-5 and V is TRBV19, with D unresolved. Germline CDR1 LNHDA, CDR2 SQIVND (reference sequence). The CDR3 has 15 residues. Trimming left V 3 bases short and J 6 bases short, with 15 bases between. CDR3 nucleotides: TGTGCCAGTAGTATGAGCAGCCTTCGAAGTCAGCCCCAGCATTTT. It encodes CASSMSSLRSQPQHF.

The rearrangement uses TRBV5-1 and TRBJ1-1; no reliable D call. CDR3 length: 15 amino acids. Germline loops: CDR1 SGHRS, CDR2 YFSETQ. The V end was cut by 3 bases, the J end by 6 bases, with 18 bases between. The CDR3 DNA sequence: TGCGCCAGCAGCTACCAAGGGCCCGGCGGGGCTGAAGCTTTCTTT. Its translation: CASSYQGPGGAEAFF. Combining the CDR3 with reference TRBV5-1 and TRBJ1-1 gives the whole variable domain KAGVTQTPRYLIKTRGQQVTLSCSPISGHRSVSWYQQTPGQGLQFLFEYFSETQRNKGNFPGRFSGRQFSNSRSEMNVSTLELGDSALYLCASSYQGPGGAEAFFGQGTRLTVV.